This T cell receptor beta chain was sequenced in a study of control samples from healthy donors and cancer patients. The CDR3 is 15 amino acids. Germline V lookup: CDR1 MGHDK, CDR2 SYGVNS. The V and J ends lost 4 bases and 10 bases, in that order; junction bases with no gene match: 10. The protocol was immunoSEQ multiplex PCR, while the TCRdb copy is restricted to in-frame clones and leaves out a portion. This sample has about 120,000 clones, with approximately 94% found just once. The clonotype originates from a man between 45 and 60 years old with head and neck cancer. Sequences were obtained from PBMCs. The J gene is TRBJ2-1, the V gene TRBV25-1; 10 positions match TRBD1. As DNA, the CDR3 is TGTGCCAGCAGTGCGTCCGGGACAGGGGCCGCCGAGCAGTTCTTC. Its translation: CASSASGTGAAEQFF.